Listed here are 26 T cell receptor beta chains from one sample, sequenced in a study of PD-1 blockade in classical Hodgkin lymphoma (dated by TCRdb to about 2020). The library was made by the immunoSEQ multiplex PCR assay. This is the immuneACCESS table as TCRdb keeps it, with only in-frame sequences that have V and J called. A part of the clones is gone; compared with another copy, unresolved V genes explain less than half, and the rest is unexplained. Recorded for this sample are roughly 41,000 clones; about 91% of them occurred a single time. Approximately 7.5% of the sample comes from the top ten. The time point label for this specimen denotes: cycle 2 day 1 (C2D1) of nivolumab. Relapse after autologous stem cell transplantation had occurred in all trial patients, and cohorts A, B and C were distinguished by prior brentuximab vedotin exposure. Sequences were derived from peripheral blood mononuclear cells (PBMCs), sampled before the second cycle of nivolumab. All receptors come from a human donor with classical Hodgkin lymphoma.

The J gene is TRBJ1-3, the V gene TRBV6-1; D gene ambiguous. Germline V gene data show CDR1 as MNHNS and CDR2 as SASEGT. V was trimmed by 6 bases and J by 0 bases, leaving 9 bases between them. This CDR3 is built from 14 residues. The CDR3 loop reads CASRPGHSGNTIYF. The CDR3 coding sequence is TGTGCCAGCAGACCGGGCCACTCTGGAAACACCATATATTTT.

This chain joins TRBV30 and TRBJ1-2; 8 bases agree with TRBD1. Germline assignment: CDR1 GTSNPN and CDR2 SVGIG (reference sequence). V was clipped by 5 bases and J by 2 bases; unmatched bases: 7. CDR3 length equals 14 residues. The CDR3 DNA follows: TGTGCCTGGTCAAGCGGACAGGGAAACTATGGCTACACCTTC. Amino acid sequence: CAWSSGQGNYGYTF.

The chain employs TRBV5-1 and TRBJ1-5; 7 bases agree with TRBD1. Germline CDR1 SGHRS, CDR2 YFSETQ. After removal of 2 bases from V and 1 base from J, the junction contained 3 bases not matched to a gene. CDR3 length: 15 amino acids. The CDR3 DNA sequence: TGCGCCAGCAGCTTCGGGACAGCGAGCAATCAGCCCCAGCATTTT. This codes for CASSFGTASNQPQHF.

J is TRBJ2-7 and V is TRBV5-1; 9 bases are a match to TRBD2. Germline CDR1 SGHRS, CDR2 YFSETQ. This CDR3 has 14 amino acids. J lost 1 base, V lost 1 base, and 0 bases had no gene match. CDR3 in amino acids: CASSLTSGSYEQYF. Here the CDR3 DNA reads TGCGCCAGCAGCTTGACTAGCGGGTCCTACGAGCAGTACTTC.

This chain joins TRBV5-1 and TRBJ2-3; 7 nucleotides line up with TRBD2. Germline V gene sequence: CDR1 SGHRS, CDR2 YFSETQ. The junction had 13 bases not matched to a gene; V was cut back by 0 bases and J by 0 bases. CDR3 length equals 19 residues. The CDR3 reads CASSLDSSRWRESTDTQYF. CDR3 in DNA: TGCGCCAGCAGCTTGGATTCGTCCCGGTGGCGGGAGAGCACAGATACGCAGTATTTT.

V gene TRBV7-9 combines with J gene TRBJ2-5, with 11 bases identical to TRBD2. The length of the CDR3 is 17 residues. V lost 4 bases, J lost 5 bases, and 12 bases stayed unmatched. Per germline, CDR1 SEHNR and CDR2 FQNEAQ (reference sequence). The CDR3 region has the DNA TGTGCCAGCAGCTCGAGACTAGCGGGACCCGGGAGGGAGACCCAGTACTTC. This codes for CASSSRLAGPGRETQYF.

This chain links TRBV27 with TRBJ2-7; 7 nucleotides align to TRBD1. The CDR3 totals 14 residues. The trim removed 3 bases at V and 4 bases at J, leaving 6 bases unmatched. CDR1 and CDR2 (germline): MNHEY, SMNVEV (reference sequence). CDR3 in amino acids: CASSFRDSWYEQYF. CDR3 DNA: TGTGCCAGCAGTTTTAGGGACAGCTGGTACGAGCAGTACTTC.

The chain employs TRBV5-4 and TRBJ1-5; D is undetermined. Looked up from germline, CDR1 is SGHNT and CDR2 is YYREEE (reference sequence). The V end lost 2 bases, the J end lost 4 bases, and 19 bases lay between the germline ends. This CDR3 has 17 amino acids. CDR3 DNA: TGTGCCAGCAGCTTTAGACGCCCGGACCCACTAAATCAGCCCCAGCATTTT. Protein product: CASSFRRPDPLNQPQHF.

This rearrangement joins TRBV6-1 to TRBJ2-7, with TRBD2 identical over 10 bases. The J segment lost 5 bases and the V segment lost 6 bases, leaving 4 bases of the junction unmatched. Germline CDR1 is MNHNS and CDR2 is SASEGT. This CDR3 region has 13 residues. CDR3 residues: CASSSGRGNEQYF. CDR3 sequence (DNA): TGTGCCAGCAGCAGCGGGAGGGGGAACGAGCAGTACTTC.

J is TRBJ1-6 and V is TRBV4-2; D is possibly TRBD1 (6 bases). The CDR3 runs to 19 residues. Germline V CDR1 and CDR2: LGHNA, YNFKEQ. The V end lost 0 bases, the J end lost 6 bases, and 21 bases lay between the germline ends. CDR3 loop: CASSQDRGTQSTSNSPLHF. The CDR3 DNA is TGTGCCAGCAGCCAAGATCGAGGGACACAAAGTACCTCTAATTCACCCCTCCACTTT.

The chain employs TRBV4-2 and TRBJ2-3, with D possibly matching TRBD1 (5 bases). V was pared by 0 bases and J by 5 bases, with 6 bases between. The CDR3 length is 13 residues. Germline lookup yields CDR1 LGHNA and CDR2 YNFKEQ. CDR3 coding DNA: TGTGCCAGCAGCCAAGATCAGGGAGATACGCAGTATTTT. Translation gives CASSQDQGDTQYF.

V and J are TRBV7-8 and TRBJ1-4; weak D call: TRBD1 (6 bases). Between the trimmed V and J ends, which lost 1 base and 7 bases, there was a span of 13 bases. This CDR3 region has 15 residues. Germline CDR1 reads SGHVS; CDR2 reads FQNEAQ. The CDR3 loop reads CASSLEAGASEKLFF. CDR3 sequence (DNA): TGTGCCAGCAGCTTAGAGGCAGGGGCTTCTGAAAAACTGTTTTTT.

V usage is TRBV11-3 and J usage is TRBJ1-3; tentatively, D is TRBD1 (5 bases). With 3 bases removed from V and 0 bases from J, the gap between germline ends came to 12 bases. The CDR3 loop spans 16 amino acids. CDR1 and CDR2 (germline): SGHNT, YENEEA. The CDR3: CASSFSGIYSGNTIYF. As DNA, the CDR3 is TGTGCCAGCAGCTTTTCAGGGATTTACTCTGGAAACACCATATATTTT.

J is TRBJ2-7 and V is TRBV7-9, with D unresolved. Trimming stripped 5 bases from V and 0 bases from J, with 14 bases between. In germline, CDR1 is SEHNR, CDR2 FQNEAQ (reference sequence). This CDR3 is built from 15 residues. In nucleotides, the CDR3 is TGTGCCAGCAGCCCAACCACAACCCCCTCCTACGAGCAGTACTTC. It encodes CASSPTTTPSYEQYF.

The chain carries TRBV27 and TRBJ2-6; TRBD1 matches 7 bases. This CDR3 has 18 residues. The germline gives CDR1 MNHEY, CDR2 SMNVEV (reference sequence). V lost 6 bases to trimming and J lost 0 bases; unmatched junction nucleotides: 11. For the CDR3, the DNA is TGTGCCAGCAGCAAACAGGGACAGATCCGCTCTGGGGCCAACGTCCTGACTTTC. Translated: CASSKQGQIRSGANVLTF.

The genes are TRBV7-9 and TRBJ2-7; D gene unclear. The germline V gene encodes CDR1 SEHNR and CDR2 FQNEAQ (reference sequence). The length of the CDR3 is 11 residues. Deletions cut 3 bases from V and 4 bases from J, with 4 bases between. The CDR3 is CASSFQYEQYF. In DNA form, the CDR3 reads TGTGCCAGCAGCTTTCAGTACGAGCAGTACTTC.

The V gene is TRBV4-2, the J gene TRBJ2-7; 9 bases agree with TRBD1. The CDR3 consists of 14 residues. Germline loops: CDR1 LGHNA, CDR2 YNFKEQ. V was clipped by 4 bases and J by 4 bases; unmatched bases: 5. CDR3 amino acids: CASSLGQGQYEQYF. The CDR3 DNA is TGTGCCAGCAGCCTCGGACAGGGGCAGTACGAGCAGTACTTC.

The V and J genes are TRBV5-1 and TRBJ1-5; no clear D gene. Germline CDR1 SGHRS, CDR2 YFSETQ. The V and J ends lost 10 bases and 1 base respectively, with 15 bases between them. This CDR3 has 14 amino acids. The CDR3 region has the DNA TGCGCCCGACTCCTCCCTAGGAGCAATCAGCCCCAGCATTTT. It is translated as CARLLPRSNQPQHF.

The chain links TRBV19 to TRBJ1-1; D gene uncertain. V lost 6 bases and J 6 bases, leaving 11 bases between the germline ends. The CDR3 has 12 amino acids. Germline V gives CDR1 LNHDA, CDR2 SQIVND (reference sequence). CDR3: CASRDYPSEAFF. DNA for the CDR3: TGTGCCAGTAGGGACTACCCTTCTGAAGCTTTCTTT.

This clone was seen more than once but under ten times. This chain connects TRBV30 to TRBJ1-4, with 8 bases that match TRBD1. Germline V gives CDR1 GTSNPN, CDR2 SVGIG (reference sequence). There are 18 residues in the CDR3. Losses at the gene ends were 3 bases for V and 9 bases for J; bases not matched to a gene: 21. CDR3 region: CAWSLQLDRAAKRKKLFF. The DNA of the CDR3 is TGTGCCTGGAGCTTACAGCTGGACAGGGCCGCCAAACGGAAAAAACTGTTTTTT.

The J gene is TRBJ2-7, the V gene TRBV2; 12 positions agree with TRBD2. V lost 6 bases and J lost 0; bases outside the gene matches: 3. This CDR3 comprises 15 residues. CDR1 and CDR2 from the germline V gene are SNHLY and FYNNEI. This CDR3 reads CASRSTSGSSYEQYF. Written as DNA, the CDR3 is TGTGCCAGCAGGTCGACTAGCGGGAGCTCCTACGAGCAGTACTTC.

The J gene is TRBJ2-3, the V gene TRBV19; D is undetermined. Looked up from germline, CDR1 is LNHDA and CDR2 is SQIVND (reference sequence). This CDR3 is built from 15 residues. Trimming stripped 0 bases from V and 2 bases from J, with 9 bases between. The CDR3 here is CASSIDRTFTDTQYF. The CDR3 DNA follows: TGTGCCAGTAGTATAGATCGTACCTTCACAGATACGCAGTATTTT.

The CDR3 DNA reads as TGCGCCAGCAGCTTTCTTCAGGGGGCAGGCACTGAAGCTTTCTTT. This codes for CASSFLQGAGTEAFF. The chain joins TRBV5-1 to TRBJ1-1, with 8 nucleotides matching TRBD1. The CDR3 loop spans 15 amino acids. V lost 2 bases and J lost 4; bases outside the gene matches: 7. In germline, CDR1 is SGHRS, CDR2 YFSETQ.

The chain has TRBV7-3 and TRBJ2-3; 8 nucleotides line up with TRBD2. V trimming: 6 bases; J trimming: 4 bases; junction bases outside the gene matches: 6. This CDR3 spans 14 amino acids. CDR1 and CDR2 (germline): SGHTA, FQGTGA. Here the CDR3 reads CASREGLAADTQYF. In DNA, the CDR3 is TGTGCCAGCAGAGAAGGACTAGCTGCAGATACGCAGTATTTT.

This chain uses TRBV14 with TRBJ2-2; 8 bases are shared with TRBD2. V was clipped by 0 bases and J by 3 bases; unmatched bases: 6. The length of the CDR3 is 17 residues. Germline loops: CDR1 SGHDN, CDR2 FVKESK. CDR3 DNA sequence: TGTGCCAGCAGCCAAGATAAGTGGCGGGAGGACACCGGGGAGCTGTTTTTT. It translates to CASSQDKWREDTGELFF.

V usage is TRBV5-6 and J usage is TRBJ2-3, with 7 bases that match TRBD2. The CDR3 runs to 15 residues. Per germline, CDR1 SGHDT and CDR2 YYEEEE. V lost 4 bases to trimming and J lost 2 bases; unmatched junction nucleotides: 7. This CDR3 is CASSGIGLVTDTQYF. The CDR3 coding sequence is TGTGCCAGCAGCGGAATCGGACTAGTCACAGATACGCAGTATTTT.